The entry that follows covers one T cell receptor (beta chain) sequence. Assay: immunoSEQ multiplex PCR; the TCRdb copy retains only in-frame clones and omits some. The sample records over 90,000 clones, roughly 90% being singletons. Germline trimming cut 7 bases from V and 7 bases from J; bases unmatched to any gene: 6. Germline lookup yields CDR1 SQVTM and CDR2 ANQGSEA. This CDR3 is built from 14 residues. The sample originates from a study of blood T cell repertoires in COVID-19. Sequencing was carried out using peripheral blood. This clonotype was sampled from a human donor in a cohort sampled during active COVID-19. The chain is built from TRBV29-1 and TRBJ2-1, with 14 bases that match TRBD2. The CDR3 loop is CSAQTSGGANEQFF. In DNA, the CDR3 is TGCAGCGCCCAGACTAGCGGGGGGGCTAATGAGCAGTTCTTC.